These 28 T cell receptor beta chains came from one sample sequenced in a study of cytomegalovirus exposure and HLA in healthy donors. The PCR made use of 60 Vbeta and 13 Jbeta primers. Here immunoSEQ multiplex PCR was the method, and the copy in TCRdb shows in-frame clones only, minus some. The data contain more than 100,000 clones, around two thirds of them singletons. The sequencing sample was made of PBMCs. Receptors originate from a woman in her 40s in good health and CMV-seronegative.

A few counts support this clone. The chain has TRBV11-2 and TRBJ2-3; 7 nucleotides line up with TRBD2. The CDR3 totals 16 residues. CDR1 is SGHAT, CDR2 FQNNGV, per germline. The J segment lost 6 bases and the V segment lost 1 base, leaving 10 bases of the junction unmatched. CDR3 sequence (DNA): TGTGCCAGCAGCTTAGGCCGCCTAGCGGTGGAGGATACGCAGTATTTT. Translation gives CASSLGRLAVEDTQYF.

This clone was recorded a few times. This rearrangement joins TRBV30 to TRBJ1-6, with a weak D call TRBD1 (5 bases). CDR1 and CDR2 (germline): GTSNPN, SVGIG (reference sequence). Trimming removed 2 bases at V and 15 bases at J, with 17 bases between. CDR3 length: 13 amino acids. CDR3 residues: CAWSSSSAGRLHF. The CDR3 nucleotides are TGTGCCTGGAGTAGCTCCTCGGCGGGACGCCTCCACTTT.

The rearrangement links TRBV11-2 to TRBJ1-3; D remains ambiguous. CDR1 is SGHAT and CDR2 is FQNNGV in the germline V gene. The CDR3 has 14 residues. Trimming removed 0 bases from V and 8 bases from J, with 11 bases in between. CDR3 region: CASSLDRMADTIYF. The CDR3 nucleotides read TGTGCCAGCAGCTTAGATAGGATGGCGGACACCATATATTTT.

The CDR3 region has the DNA TGTGCCAGCAGCCCCAGGGGCTCCTACGAGCAGTACTTC. Its protein is CASSPRGSYEQYF. The rearrangement joins TRBV7-8 to TRBJ2-7, with D tentatively TRBD1 (6 bases). Germline CDR1 is SGHVS and CDR2 is FQNEAQ. CDR3 length equals 13 residues. The V gene lost 5 bases and the J gene lost 0 bases, with 8 bases spanning the gap.

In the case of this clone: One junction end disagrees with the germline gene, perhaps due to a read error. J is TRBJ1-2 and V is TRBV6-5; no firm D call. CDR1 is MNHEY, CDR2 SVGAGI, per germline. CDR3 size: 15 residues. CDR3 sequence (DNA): TGTGCCAGCAGTAATGCCATGGGGTCAGACTATGGCTACGCCTTC. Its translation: CASSNAMGSDYGYAF.

The DNA for the CDR3 is TGCGCCAGCAGCCAAGCAAGGGAGGATAGTTCACCCCTCCACTTT. Amino acid sequence: CASSQAREDSSPLHF. This chain uses TRBV4-3 with TRBJ1-6; D unclear. From germline, CDR1 is LGHNA and CDR2 YSLEER. The CDR3 is made up of 15 amino acids. Between the trimmed V and J ends, which lost 1 base and 9 bases, there was a span of 13 bases.

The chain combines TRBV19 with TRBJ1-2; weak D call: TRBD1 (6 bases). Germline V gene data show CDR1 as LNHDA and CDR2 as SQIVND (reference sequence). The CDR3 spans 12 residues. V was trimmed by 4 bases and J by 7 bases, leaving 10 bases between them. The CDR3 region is CASSSGTPGYTF. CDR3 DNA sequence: TGTGCCAGTAGTAGTGGGACACCTGGCTACACCTTC.

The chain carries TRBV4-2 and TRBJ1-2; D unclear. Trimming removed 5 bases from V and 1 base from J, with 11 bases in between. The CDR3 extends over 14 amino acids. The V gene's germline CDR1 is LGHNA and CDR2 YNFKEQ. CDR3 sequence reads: CASSYDGDNYGYTF. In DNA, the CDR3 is TGTGCCAGCAGCTATGACGGGGATAACTATGGCTACACCTTC.

CDR3 residues: CASAGRGEYNEQFF. The CDR3 nucleotides read TGCGCCAGTGCGGGGCGGGGGGAATACAATGAGCAGTTCTTC. This rearrangement joins TRBV10-2 to TRBJ2-1; 8 bases match TRBD2. The CDR3 spans 14 residues. J was trimmed by 4 bases and V by 9 bases; bases with no gene match: 8. Germline V gives CDR1 WSHSY, CDR2 SAAADI.

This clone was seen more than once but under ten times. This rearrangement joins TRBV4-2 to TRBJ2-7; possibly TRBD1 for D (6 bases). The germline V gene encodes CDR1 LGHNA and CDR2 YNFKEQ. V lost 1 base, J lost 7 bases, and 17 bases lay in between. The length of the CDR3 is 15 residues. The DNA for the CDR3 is TGTGCCAGCAGCCAAGGTCCAGGGGCCCCGGGGGAGCAGTACTTC. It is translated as CASSQGPGAPGEQYF.

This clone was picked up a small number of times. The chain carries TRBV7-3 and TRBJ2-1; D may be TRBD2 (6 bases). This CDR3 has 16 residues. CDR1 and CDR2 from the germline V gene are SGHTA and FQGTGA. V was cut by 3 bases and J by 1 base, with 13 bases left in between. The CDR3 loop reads CASSFRTTSSYNEQFF. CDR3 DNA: TGTGCCAGCAGCTTCCGGACTACATCATCCTACAATGAGCAGTTCTTC.

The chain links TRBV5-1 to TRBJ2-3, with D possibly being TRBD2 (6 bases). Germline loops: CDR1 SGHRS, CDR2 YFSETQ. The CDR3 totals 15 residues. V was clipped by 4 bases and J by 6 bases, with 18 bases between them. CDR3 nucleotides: TGCGCCAGCAGCCGGGAGCATAGGACTGGTGATACGCAGTATTTT. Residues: CASSREHRTGDTQYF.

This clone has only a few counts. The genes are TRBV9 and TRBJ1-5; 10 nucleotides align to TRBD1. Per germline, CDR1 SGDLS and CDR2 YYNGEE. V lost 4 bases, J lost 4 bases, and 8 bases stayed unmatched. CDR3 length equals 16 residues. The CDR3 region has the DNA TGTGCCAGCAGCCCAGGGACAGGGGCCTCAAATCAGCCCCAGCATTTT. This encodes CASSPGTGASNQPQHF.

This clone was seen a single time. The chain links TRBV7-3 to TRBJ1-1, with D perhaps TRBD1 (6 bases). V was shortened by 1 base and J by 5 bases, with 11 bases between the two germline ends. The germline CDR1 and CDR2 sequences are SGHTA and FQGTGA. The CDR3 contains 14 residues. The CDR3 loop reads CASSLRDTDTEAFF. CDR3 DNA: TGTGCCAGCAGCTTAAGGGACACGGATACTGAAGCTTTCTTT. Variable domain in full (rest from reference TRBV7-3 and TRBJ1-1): GAGVSQTPSNKVTEKGKYVELRCDPISGHTALYWYRQSLGQGPEFLIYFQGTGAADDSGLPNDRFFAVRPEGSVSTLKIQRTERGDSAVYLCASSLRDTDTEAFFGQGTRLTVV.

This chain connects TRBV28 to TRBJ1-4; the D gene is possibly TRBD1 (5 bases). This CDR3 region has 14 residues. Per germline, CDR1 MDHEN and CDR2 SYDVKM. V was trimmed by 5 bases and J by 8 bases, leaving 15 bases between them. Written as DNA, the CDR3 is TGTGCCAGCAGTGGGGAGGGGTTAAGGGAAAAACTGTTTTTT. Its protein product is CASSGEGLREKLFF.

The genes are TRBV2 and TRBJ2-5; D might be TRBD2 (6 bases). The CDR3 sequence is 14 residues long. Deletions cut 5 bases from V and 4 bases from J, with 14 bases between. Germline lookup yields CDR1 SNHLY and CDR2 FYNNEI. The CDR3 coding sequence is TGTGCCAGCAGTTCTACCCCCGGGGGAGAGACCCAGTACTTC. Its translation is CASSSTPGGETQYF.

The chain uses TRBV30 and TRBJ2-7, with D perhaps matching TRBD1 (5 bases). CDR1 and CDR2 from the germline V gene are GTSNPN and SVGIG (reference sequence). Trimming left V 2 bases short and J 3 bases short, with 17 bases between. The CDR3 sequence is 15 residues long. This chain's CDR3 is CAWSRPQRQRYEQYF. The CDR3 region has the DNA TGTGCCTGGAGTCGACCCCAAAGACAGCGCTACGAGCAGTACTTC.

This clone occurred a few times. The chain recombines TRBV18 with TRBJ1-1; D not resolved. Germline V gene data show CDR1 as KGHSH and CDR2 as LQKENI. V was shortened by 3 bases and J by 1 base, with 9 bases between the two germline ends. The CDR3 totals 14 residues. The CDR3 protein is CASSPGLSNTEAFF. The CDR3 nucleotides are TGTGCCAGCTCACCGGGCCTTTCGAACACTGAAGCTTTCTTT.

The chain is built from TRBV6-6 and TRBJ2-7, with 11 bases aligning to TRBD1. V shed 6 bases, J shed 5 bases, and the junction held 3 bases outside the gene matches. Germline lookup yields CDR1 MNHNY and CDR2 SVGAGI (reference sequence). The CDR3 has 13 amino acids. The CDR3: CASRAGQGDEQYF. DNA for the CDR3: TGTGCCAGCAGGGCGGGACAGGGGGACGAGCAGTACTTC.

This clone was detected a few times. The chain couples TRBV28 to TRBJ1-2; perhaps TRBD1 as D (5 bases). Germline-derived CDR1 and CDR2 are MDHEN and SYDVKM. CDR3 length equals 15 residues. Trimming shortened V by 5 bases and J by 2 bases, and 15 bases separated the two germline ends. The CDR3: CASSSAGSPNYGYTF. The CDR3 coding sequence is TGTGCCAGCAGTAGCGCAGGGTCCCCGAACTATGGCTACACCTTC.

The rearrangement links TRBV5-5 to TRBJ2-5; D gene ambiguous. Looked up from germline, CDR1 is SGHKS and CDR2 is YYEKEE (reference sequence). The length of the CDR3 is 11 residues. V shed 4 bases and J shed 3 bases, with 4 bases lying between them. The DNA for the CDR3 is TGTGCCAGCAGCCCGGAAGAGACCCAGTACTTC. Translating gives CASSPEETQYF. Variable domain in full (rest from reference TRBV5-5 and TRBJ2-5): DAGVTQSPTHLIKTRGQQVTLRCSPISGHKSVSWYQQVLGQGPQFIFQYYEKEERGRGNFPDRFSARQFPNYSSELNVNALLLGDSALYLCASSPEETQYFGPGTRLLVL.

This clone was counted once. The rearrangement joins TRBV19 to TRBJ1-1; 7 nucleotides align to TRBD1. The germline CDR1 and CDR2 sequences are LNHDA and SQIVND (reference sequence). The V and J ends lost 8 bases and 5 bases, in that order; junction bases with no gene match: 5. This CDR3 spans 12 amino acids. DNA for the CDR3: TGTGCCAGTTCCGACAGGGATACTGAAGCTTTCTTT. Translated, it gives CASSDRDTEAFF.

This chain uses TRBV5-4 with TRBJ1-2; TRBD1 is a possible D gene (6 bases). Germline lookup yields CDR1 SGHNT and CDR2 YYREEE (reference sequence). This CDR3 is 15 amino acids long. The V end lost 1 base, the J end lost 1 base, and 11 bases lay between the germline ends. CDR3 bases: TGTGCCAGCAGCTTGACAGGGTTGGGTAACTATGGCTACACCTTC. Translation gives CASSLTGLGNYGYTF.

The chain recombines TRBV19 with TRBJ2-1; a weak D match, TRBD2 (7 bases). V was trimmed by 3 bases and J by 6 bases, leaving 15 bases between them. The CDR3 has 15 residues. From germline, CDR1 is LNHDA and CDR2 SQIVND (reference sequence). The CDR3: CASSMGGAPGNEQFF. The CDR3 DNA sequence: TGTGCCAGTAGTATGGGGGGGGCCCCGGGCAATGAGCAGTTCTTC.

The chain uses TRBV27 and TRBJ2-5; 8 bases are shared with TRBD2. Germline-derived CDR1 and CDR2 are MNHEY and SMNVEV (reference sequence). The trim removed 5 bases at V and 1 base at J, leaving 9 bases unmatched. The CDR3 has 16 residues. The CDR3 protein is CASSPSGGDFQETQYF. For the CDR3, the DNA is TGTGCCAGCAGTCCTTCCGGGGGGGACTTCCAAGAGACCCAGTACTTC.

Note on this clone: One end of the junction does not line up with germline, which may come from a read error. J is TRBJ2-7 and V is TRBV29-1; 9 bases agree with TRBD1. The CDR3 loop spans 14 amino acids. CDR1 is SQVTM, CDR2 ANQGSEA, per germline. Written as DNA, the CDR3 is TGCAGCGTTGCAGGGCGGACAGGGGCCTACGGGCAGTACTTC. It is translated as CSVAGRTGAYGQYF.

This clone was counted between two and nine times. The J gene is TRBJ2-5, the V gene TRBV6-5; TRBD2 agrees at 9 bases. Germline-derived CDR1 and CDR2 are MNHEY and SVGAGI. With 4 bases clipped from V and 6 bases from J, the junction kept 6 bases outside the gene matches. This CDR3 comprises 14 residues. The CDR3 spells CASSSGLAMKTQYF. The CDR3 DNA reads TGTGCCAGCAGTTCCGGACTAGCGATGAAGACCCAGTACTTC.

The CDR3 sequence is CASSVGGQGFEKLFF. The CDR3 DNA reads TGTGCCAGCAGCGTAGGGGGACAGGGATTCGAAAAACTGTTTTTT. The chain links TRBV9 to TRBJ1-4; TRBD1 matches at 9 bases. This CDR3 comprises 15 residues. Germline V gives CDR1 SGDLS, CDR2 YYNGEE. V was pared by 0 bases and J by 8 bases, with 5 bases of the junction left unmatched. Using reference TRBV9 and TRBJ1-4 for the parts outside the CDR3, the full variable domain is DSGVTQTPKHLITATGQRVTLRCSPRSGDLSVYWYQQSLDQGLQFLIQYYNGEERAKGNILERFSAQQFPDLHSELNLSSLELGDSALYFCASSVGGQGFEKLFFGSGTQLSVL.